Presented here are 16 T cell receptor beta chains from one specimen sequenced in a study of blood T cell repertoires in COVID-19. Data came from immunoSEQ multiplex PCR; TCRdb stores just in-frame clones and leaves some out. The sample shows approximately 220,000 clones, 83% of them seen only once. The material sequenced was PBMCs or T cells enriched from blood (not recorded which). All receptors come from a woman aged 40 to 55 who had been exposed to COVID-19.

This clone occurred once. The CDR3 region is CASSLAAEGHGNTIYF. CDR3 DNA sequence: TGTGCCAGCAGCTTAGCAGCGGAGGGCCACGGAAACACCATATATTTT. The chain has TRBV7-9 and TRBJ1-3; D is ambiguous. CDR1 is SEHNR, CDR2 FQNEAQ, per germline (reference sequence). V shed 0 bases and J shed 4 bases, with 13 bases lying between them. The CDR3 sequence is 16 residues long.

This chain uses TRBV12-2 with TRBJ1-5; the D call of TRBD1 is as the table states it, not checked on the DNA. TRBV12-2 counts as a pseudogene. The CDR3 length is 17 residues. CDR3 sequence (DNA): TGTGCAAGTCGCTTAGATCCGGGACAGAGTCCCGGTGAGCCCCAGCATTTT. Translated, it gives CASRLDPGQSPGEPQHF.

The chain couples TRBV7-3 to TRBJ1-2; 7 bases align to TRBD1. Germline values: CDR1 SGHTA, CDR2 FQGTGA. V was pared by 4 bases and J by 0 bases, with 5 bases of the junction left unmatched. This CDR3 is 15 amino acids long. The CDR3 loop reads CASSSYRGTNYGYTF. CDR3 in DNA: TGTGCCAGCAGCTCCTACAGGGGAACTAACTATGGCTACACCTTC.

V gene TRBV5-1 combines with J gene TRBJ2-7; D is perhaps TRBD1 (6 bases). There are 13 residues in the CDR3. Germline CDR1 and CDR2: SGHRS and YFSETQ. With 0 bases removed from V and 6 bases from J, the gap between germline ends came to 10 bases. CDR3 residues: CASSLGQAAEQYF. The CDR3 DNA follows: TGCGCCAGCAGCTTGGGACAGGCTGCCGAGCAGTACTTC.

CDR3 region: CASSQDSGTGGQKLFF. The CDR3 nucleotides are TGCGCCAGCAGCCAAGATTCGGGTACAGGGGGCCAAAAACTGTTTTTT. This chain connects TRBV4-1 to TRBJ1-4, with 9 bases lining up with TRBD1. This CDR3 is 16 amino acids long. CDR1 and CDR2 (germline): MGHRA, YSYEKL. The V gene end was trimmed by 0 bases and the J gene end by 9 bases; junction bases not matched to a gene: 8.

This chain uses TRBV19 with TRBJ1-2; D possibly corresponds to TRBD1 (5 bases). CDR3 length: 15 amino acids. Per the germline V gene, CDR1 is LNHDA and CDR2 is SQIVND (reference sequence). The V end lost 7 bases, the J end lost 7 bases, and 22 bases lay between the germline ends. This CDR3 is CASNPLRADGGGYTF. The CDR3 DNA sequence: TGTGCCAGTAACCCCCTCCGGGCCGACGGGGGTGGCTACACCTTC.

The chain employs TRBV5-8 and TRBJ1-1; D is ambiguous. This CDR3 contains 18 residues. Germline CDR1 is SGHTS and CDR2 is YDEGEE. The V end lost 6 bases, the J end lost 4 bases, and 28 bases lay between the germline ends. The CDR3 loop is CASIPTLSSRPSGTEAFF. CDR3 nucleotides: TGTGCCAGCATCCCGACTTTAAGCAGTCGGCCATCGGGCACTGAAGCTTTCTTT. The variable domain in full, completed from reference TRBV5-8 and TRBJ1-1, reads EAGVTQSPTHLIKTRGQQATLRCSPISGHTSVYWYQQALGLGLQFLLWYDEGEERNRGNFPPRFSGRQFPNYSSELNVNALELEDSALYLCASIPTLSSRPSGTEAFFGQGTRLTVV.

CDR3 nucleotide sequence: TGTGCCAGCAGTTTCCTCTATGGCTACACCTTC. It yields the protein CASSFLYGYTF. V gene TRBV28 combines with J gene TRBJ1-2; D gene uncertain. Germline CDR1 is MDHEN and CDR2 is SYDVKM. V lost 3 bases to trimming and J lost 4 bases, with 3 bases between them. CDR3 length: 11 residues.

The gene calls are TRBV6-5 and TRBJ1-2; 8 nucleotides align to TRBD1. Germline lookup yields CDR1 MNHEY and CDR2 SVGAGI. The CDR3 contains 13 residues. With 8 bases clipped from V and 5 bases from J, the junction kept 7 bases outside the gene matches. DNA of the CDR3: TGTGCCAGCGTTGACAGGGGCGAGTATGGCTACACCTTC. Translating it yields CASVDRGEYGYTF.

The V gene is TRBV28, the J gene TRBJ1-6; 9 nucleotides align to TRBD1. V lost 5 bases to trimming and J lost 13 bases; unmatched junction nucleotides: 12. The germline gives CDR1 MDHEN, CDR2 SYDVKM. The CDR3 loop spans 15 amino acids. CDR3 region: CASSHWDRDVVPLHF. CDR3 bases: TGTGCCAGCAGTCACTGGGACAGGGACGTAGTGCCCCTCCACTTT.

The V call is TRBV6-5, the J call TRBJ1-1; D gene uncertain. Per the germline V gene, CDR1 is MNHEY and CDR2 is SVGAGI. This CDR3 comprises 13 residues. The V end was cut by 5 bases, the J end by 6 bases, with 13 bases between. The CDR3 DNA sequence: TGTGCCAGCAGTCCTCGATCGAGGGCTGAAGCTTTCTTT. It specifies CASSPRSRAEAFF.

This sequence joins TRBV28 and TRBJ2-1, with TRBD1 matching 9 bases. V shed 6 bases, J shed 4 bases, and the junction held 4 bases outside the gene matches. This CDR3 spans 14 amino acids. Germline V gene sequence: CDR1 MDHEN, CDR2 SYDVKM. The CDR3: CASRGQGFYNEQFF. CDR3 nucleotides: TGTGCCAGCAGAGGACAGGGGTTTTACAATGAGCAGTTCTTC.

The chain joins TRBV18 to TRBJ1-5; D gene uncertain. CDR3 length: 16 residues. From germline, CDR1 is KGHSH and CDR2 LQKENI. V was clipped by 1 base and J by 1 base, with 11 bases between them. CDR3 protein: CASSPQPAASNQPQHF. The DNA of the CDR3 is TGTGCCAGCTCACCACAGCCCGCCGCGAGCAATCAGCCCCAGCATTTT.

This rearrangement joins TRBV3-1 (or the pseudogene TRBV3-2) to TRBJ2-7; 12 nucleotides agree with TRBD2. The trim removed 1 base at V and 6 bases at J, leaving 16 bases unmatched. CDR3 size: 19 residues. Germline V CDR1 and CDR2: LGHDT, YNNKEL (reference sequence). The chain's CDR3 is CASSQALLAGGPRRSEQYF. CDR3 coding DNA: TGTGCCAGCAGCCAAGCCCTCCTAGCGGGGGGGCCCAGGCGGAGCGAGCAGTACTTC.

This clone was picked up one time. The chain is built from TRBV18 and TRBJ2-7; 12 nucleotides align to TRBD2. The CDR3 loop spans 17 amino acids. The ends lost 3 bases at V and 0 bases at J; junction bases unmatched: 6. Germline-derived CDR1 and CDR2 are KGHSH and LQKENI. In DNA form, the CDR3 reads TGTGCCAGCTCACCCCGCCTAGCGGGGGGGAGCTCCTACGAGCAGTACTTC. It is translated as CASSPRLAGGSSYEQYF.

The rearrangement uses TRBV2 and TRBJ1-5, with D possibly matching TRBD1 (6 bases). The CDR3 has 15 residues. Deletions cut 2 bases from V and 2 bases from J, with 10 bases between. Germline-derived CDR1 and CDR2 are SNHLY and FYNNEI. CDR3 nucleotide sequence: TGTGCCAGCAGTGAATCTAGGACAGGCAATCAGCCCCAGCATTTT. This encodes CASSESRTGNQPQHF.